The 9 T cell receptor beta chains below all came from one sample that was sequenced in a study of T cell responses to AZD1222 COVID-19 vaccine (dated by TCRdb to the early 2020s). What the time point label conveys for this sample: baseline before first vaccination. The library was produced with the immunoSEQ multiplex PCR assay. Not all clones reach the TCRdb copy of this immuneACCESS table, which keeps in-frame sequences only. Checked studies attribute under half of the gap to unresolved V genes and leave the rest unexplained. For this sample the table gives some 120,000 clones, of which around 92% were detected only once. The leading ten clones occupy approximately 3% of the sample. The material was peripheral blood, obtained on day 0 of AZD1222 vaccination. The receptors were gathered from an adult in good health.

J is TRBJ1-1 and V is TRBV12-5; D is perhaps TRBD1 (5 bases). This CDR3 spans 14 amino acids. Germline-derived CDR1 and CDR2 are LGHNT and FRNRAP. V lost 6 bases and J 1 base, leaving 12 bases between the germline ends. The CDR3 sequence: CASGPRAGNTEAFF. DNA for the CDR3: TGTGCTAGTGGCCCCAGGGCTGGGAACACTGAAGCTTTCTTT.

J is TRBJ1-4 and V is TRBV6-5, with D unclear. CDR3 length: 15 residues. The V and J ends lost 0 bases and 5 bases respectively, with 10 bases between them. Germline values: CDR1 MNHEY, CDR2 SVGAGI. The CDR3 DNA follows: TGTGCCAGCAGTTACTCTGCAGGCCTAAATGAAAAACTGTTTTTT. Protein: CASSYSAGLNEKLFF.

The CDR3 loop is CASSETGHTGELFF. The CDR3 nucleotides are TGTGCCAGCAGCGAGACAGGTCACACCGGGGAGCTGTTTTTT. The genes are TRBV2 and TRBJ2-2, with a possible D match to TRBD1 (6 bases). The CDR3 runs 14 residues. The V gene lost 6 bases and the J gene lost 3 bases, with 11 bases spanning the gap. Germline V gene data show CDR1 as SNHLY and CDR2 as FYNNEI.

The V and J genes are TRBV7-9 and TRBJ1-2; possible D gene TRBD1, 6 bases. The CDR3 length is 17 residues. The ends were cut back, 5 bases at V and 0 bases at J, with 19 bases in the middle. The V gene's germline CDR1 is SEHNR and CDR2 FQNEAQ (reference sequence). The CDR3 protein is CASSPERRQAANYGYTF. The CDR3 DNA reads as TGTGCCAGCAGCCCAGAACGACGACAGGCCGCTAACTATGGCTACACCTTC.

The chain has TRBV7-9 and TRBJ1-2, with D possibly matching TRBD1 (6 bases). The V end lost 2 bases, the J end lost 2 bases, and 9 bases lay between the germline ends. Germline CDR1 and CDR2: SEHNR and FQNEAQ (reference sequence). CDR3 length: 14 amino acids. This CDR3 is CASSLIGQNYGYTF. The DNA of the CDR3 is TGTGCCAGCAGCTTAATCGGACAGAACTATGGCTACACCTTC.

Here the CDR3 DNA reads TGTGCCAGCAGCCTTGGGACTAGCGGGGGGCTGTTGCAGTATTTT. Its protein product is CASSLGTSGGLLQYF. V usage is TRBV3-1 (or the pseudogene TRBV3-2) and J usage is TRBJ2-3; 15 bases fit TRBD2. V dropped 4 bases and J dropped 11; count of bases not matched to a gene: 7. CDR1 and CDR2 from the germline V gene are LGHDT and YNNKEL (reference sequence). The CDR3 extends over 15 amino acids.

The chain combines TRBV27 with TRBJ1-1, with D maybe TRBD1 (5 bases). Germline CDR1 MNHEY, CDR2 SMNVEV (reference sequence). CDR3 length: 13 amino acids. Trimming stripped 6 bases from V and 1 base from J, with 9 bases between. CDR3 residues: CASRGHSNTEAFF. The CDR3, as DNA: TGTGCCAGCAGAGGACACTCGAACACTGAAGCTTTCTTT.

The genes are TRBV19 and TRBJ1-1, with unresolved D. The CDR3 is made up of 11 amino acids. V lost 8 bases and J lost 2, with 6 bases in between. Looked up from germline, CDR1 is LNHDA and CDR2 is SQIVND (reference sequence). In nucleotides, the CDR3 is TGTGCCAGTTGGTTTAACACTGAAGCTTTCTTT. Translation gives CASWFNTEAFF. The full variable domain, completed using reference TRBV19 and TRBJ1-1, is DGGITQSPKYLFRKEGQNVTLSCEQNLNHDAMYWYRQDPGQGLRLIYYSQIVNDFQKGDIAEGYSVSREKKESFPLTVTSAQKNPTAFYLCASWFNTEAFFGQGTRLTVV.

The chain joins TRBV7-8 to TRBJ2-3, with 8 bases lining up with TRBD2. The germline V gene has CDR1 SGHVS and CDR2 FQNEAQ. The CDR3 has 15 residues. Germline trimming cut 5 bases from V and 0 bases from J; bases unmatched to any gene: 4. CDR3 amino acids: CASSVLAASTDTQYF. Written as DNA, the CDR3 is TGTGCCAGCAGCGTACTAGCGGCTAGCACAGATACGCAGTATTTT. The full variable domain, in which reference TRBV7-8 and TRBJ2-3 provide the parts outside the CDR3, is GAGVSQSPRYKVAKRGQDVALRCDPISGHVSLFWYQQALGQGPEFLTYFQNEAQLDKSGLPSDRFFAERPEGSVSTLKIQRTQQEDSAVYLCASSVLAASTDTQYFGPGTRLTVL.